A single T cell receptor (beta chain) is shown here with its context. The same CDR3 is also encoded by other DNA sequences in this sample. V lost 7 bases and J lost 2, with 8 bases in between. The CDR3 is made up of 11 amino acids. CDR1 and CDR2 (germline): SQVTM, ANQGSEA. The sample belongs to a study of shared clonotypes between healthy human individuals. Method: immunoSEQ multiplex PCR; TCRdb's copy keeps in-frame clones and lacks some. This table holds 2 million to 3 million clones, approximately 94% found once. The clonotype was recovered from a man aged 18 to 35 in good health. Some clones in this sample may be carry-over from other donors' samples. V is TRBV29-1 and J is TRBJ2-5; D perhaps matches TRBD1 (6 bases). What was sequenced was naive CD4+ T cells from PBMCs. The sample's subset: CD45RA+ positively selected. This CDR3 is CSAGQQETQYF. The CDR3 DNA reads as TGCAGCGCAGGACAGCAAGAGACCCAGTACTTC.